The clone carrying this T cell receptor beta chain came up a few times. Its antigen remains unknown. It was through 5'RACE template switching that TCR cDNA was made, with a universal primer site and UMIs added. TCRdb independently ran MiXCR on the 5' RACE reads; one entry per CDR3 protein. The sample yields approximately 180,000 distinct CDR3 sequences, about 6% seen once. In germline, CDR1 is SGDLS, CDR2 YYNGEE. The CDR3 runs 15 residues. With 1 base removed from V and 2 bases from J, the gap between germline ends came to 10 bases. These data come from a study of T cells after yellow fever vaccination. Study results and limitations: Abundant bulk-derived clonotypes could contaminate FACS-sorted repertoires.

The sample consisted of CD4+ T cells sorted from PBMCs, taken on the day of the first yellow fever vaccination. The sequence derives from a man aged 18-30 years who received the YFV17D yellow fever vaccine. The genes are TRBV9 and TRBJ1-3; no clear D. The CDR3 nucleotides read TGTGCCAGCAGCGTAACTGGGGTCCCTGGAAACACCATATATTTT. This gives the protein CASSVTGVPGNTIYF. Filled out from reference TRBV9 and TRBJ1-3, the complete variable domain reads DSGVTQTPKHLITATGQRVTLRCSPRSGDLSVYWYQQSLDQGLQFLIQYYNGEERAKGNILERFSAQQFPDLHSELNLSSLELGDSALYFCASSVTGVPGNTIYFGEGSWLTVV.